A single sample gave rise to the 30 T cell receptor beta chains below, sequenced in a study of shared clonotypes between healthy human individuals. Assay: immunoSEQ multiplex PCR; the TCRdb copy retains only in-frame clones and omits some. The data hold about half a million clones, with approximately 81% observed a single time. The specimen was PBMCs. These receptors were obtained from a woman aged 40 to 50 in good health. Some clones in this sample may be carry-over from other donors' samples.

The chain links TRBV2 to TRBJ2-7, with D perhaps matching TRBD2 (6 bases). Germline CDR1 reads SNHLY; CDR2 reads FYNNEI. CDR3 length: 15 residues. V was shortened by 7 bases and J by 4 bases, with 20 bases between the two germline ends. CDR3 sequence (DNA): TGTGCCAGCACCCCCGGCGGGGCGGTCACTTACGAGCAGTACTTC. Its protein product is CASTPGGAVTYEQYF.

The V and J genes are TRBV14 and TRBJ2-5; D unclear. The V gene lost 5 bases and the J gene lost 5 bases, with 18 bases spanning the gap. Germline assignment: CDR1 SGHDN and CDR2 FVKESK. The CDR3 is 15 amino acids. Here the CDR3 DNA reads TGTGCCAGCAGCGTTCTCACAAGCGCCTTTGAGACCCAGTACTTC. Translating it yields CASSVLTSAFETQYF.

The CDR3 DNA sequence: TGTGCCAGCAGCCTCCCGGGGGGTGGGAGTGTATTAAAGACCCAGTACTTC. Translating it yields CASSLPGGGSVLKTQYF. This chain connects TRBV11-2 to TRBJ2-5; TRBD2 aligns across 7 bases. The CDR3 is made up of 17 amino acids. Germline V lookup: CDR1 SGHAT, CDR2 FQNNGV. V lost 5 bases, J lost 6 bases, and 18 bases stayed unmatched.

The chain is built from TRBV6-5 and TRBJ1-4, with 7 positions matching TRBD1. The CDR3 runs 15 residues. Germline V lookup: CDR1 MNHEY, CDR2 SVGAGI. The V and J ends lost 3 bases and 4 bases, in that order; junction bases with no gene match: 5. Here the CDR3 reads CASSYGDSFNEKLFF. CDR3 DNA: TGTGCCAGCAGTTATGGGGACAGCTTTAATGAAAAACTGTTTTTT.

CDR3 DNA sequence: TGTGCCAGCAGTATTGCAGGGGGTTATGGCTACACCTTC. Its protein product is CASSIAGGYGYTF. The chain couples TRBV7-2 to TRBJ1-2; 7 nucleotides match TRBD1. CDR1 is SGHTA, CDR2 FQGNSA, per germline. The V segment lost 6 bases and the J segment 5 bases; nucleotides outside the gene matches: 6. The CDR3 contains 13 residues.

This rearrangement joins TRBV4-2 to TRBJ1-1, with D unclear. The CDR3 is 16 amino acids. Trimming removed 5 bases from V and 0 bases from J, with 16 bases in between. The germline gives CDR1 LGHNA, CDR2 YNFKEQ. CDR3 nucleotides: TGTGCCAGCAGCTTCGAGGTAGATAAAATGAACACTGAAGCTTTCTTT. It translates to CASSFEVDKMNTEAFF.

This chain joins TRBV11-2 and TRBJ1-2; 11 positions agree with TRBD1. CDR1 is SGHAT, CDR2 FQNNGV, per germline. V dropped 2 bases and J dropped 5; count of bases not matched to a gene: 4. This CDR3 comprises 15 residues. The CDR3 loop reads CASSLRTGGGYGYTF. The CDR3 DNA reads TGTGCCAGCAGCTTACGGACAGGGGGCGGGTATGGCTACACCTTC. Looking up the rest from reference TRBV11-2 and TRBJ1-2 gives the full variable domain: EAGVAQSPRYKIIEKRQSVAFWCNPISGHATLYWYQQILGQGPKLLIQFQNNGVVDDSQLPKDRFSAERLKGVDSTLKIQPAKLEDSAVYLCASSLRTGGGYGYTFGSGTRLTVV.

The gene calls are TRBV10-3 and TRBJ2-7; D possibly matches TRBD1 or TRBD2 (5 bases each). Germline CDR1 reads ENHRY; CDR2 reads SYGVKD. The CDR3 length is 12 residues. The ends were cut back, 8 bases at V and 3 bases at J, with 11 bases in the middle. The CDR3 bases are TGTGCCATCGGGGACCGCCTCTACGAGCAGTACTTC. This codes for CAIGDRLYEQYF.

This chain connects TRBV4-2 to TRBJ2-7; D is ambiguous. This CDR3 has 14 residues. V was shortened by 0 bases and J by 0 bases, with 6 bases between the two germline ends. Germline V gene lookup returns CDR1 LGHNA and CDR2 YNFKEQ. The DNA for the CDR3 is TGTGCCAGCAGCCAAGACCACCTCTCCTACGAGCAGTACTTC. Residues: CASSQDHLSYEQYF.

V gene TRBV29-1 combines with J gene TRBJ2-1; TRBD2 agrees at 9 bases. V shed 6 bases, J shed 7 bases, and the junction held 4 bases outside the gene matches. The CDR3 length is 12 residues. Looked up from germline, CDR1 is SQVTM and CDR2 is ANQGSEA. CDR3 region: CSVGSGSNEQFF. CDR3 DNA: TGCAGCGTGGGTAGCGGGAGTAATGAGCAGTTCTTC.

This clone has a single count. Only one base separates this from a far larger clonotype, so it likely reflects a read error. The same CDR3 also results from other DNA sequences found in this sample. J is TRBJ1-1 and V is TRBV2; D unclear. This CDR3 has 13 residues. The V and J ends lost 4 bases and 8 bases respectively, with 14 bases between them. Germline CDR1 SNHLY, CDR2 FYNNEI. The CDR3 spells CASSGGDSTEAFF. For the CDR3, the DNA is TGTGCCAGCAGTGGGGGTGACTCCACCGAAGCTTTCTTT.

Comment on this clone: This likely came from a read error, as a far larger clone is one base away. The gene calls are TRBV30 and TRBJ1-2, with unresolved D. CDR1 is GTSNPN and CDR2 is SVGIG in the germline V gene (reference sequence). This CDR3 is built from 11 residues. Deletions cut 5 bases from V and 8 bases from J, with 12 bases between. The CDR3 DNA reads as TGTGCCTGGGGATCCTCCCGGGGCTACACCTTC. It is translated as CAWGSSRGYTF. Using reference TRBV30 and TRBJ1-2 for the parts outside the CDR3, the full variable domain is SQTIHQWPATLVQPVGSPLSLECTVEGTSNPNLYWYRQAAGRGLQLLFYSVGIGQISSEVPQNLSASRPQDRQFILSSKKLLLSDSGFYLCAWGSSRGYTFGSGTRLTVV.

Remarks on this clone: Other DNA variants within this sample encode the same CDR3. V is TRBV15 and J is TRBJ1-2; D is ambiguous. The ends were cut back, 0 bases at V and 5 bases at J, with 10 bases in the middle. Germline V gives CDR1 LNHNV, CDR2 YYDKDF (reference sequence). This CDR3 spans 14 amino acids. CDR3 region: CATSRDLGSYGYTF. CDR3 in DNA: TGTGCCACCAGCAGAGATCTGGGCTCATATGGCTACACCTTC.

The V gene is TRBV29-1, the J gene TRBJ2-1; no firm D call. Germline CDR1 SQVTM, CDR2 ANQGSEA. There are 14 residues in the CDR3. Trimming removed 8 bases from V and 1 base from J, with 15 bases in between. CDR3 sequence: CSPEATTSYNEQFF. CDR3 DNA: TGCAGCCCCGAGGCCACAACTTCCTACAATGAGCAGTTCTTC.

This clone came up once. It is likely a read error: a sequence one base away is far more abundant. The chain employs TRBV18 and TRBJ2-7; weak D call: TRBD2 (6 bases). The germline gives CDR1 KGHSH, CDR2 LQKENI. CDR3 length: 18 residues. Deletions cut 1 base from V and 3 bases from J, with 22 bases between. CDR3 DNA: TGTGCCAGCTCACCACTGGGGGACTTCTCCACTAAGATCTACGAGCAGTACTTC. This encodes CASSPLGDFSTKIYEQYF.

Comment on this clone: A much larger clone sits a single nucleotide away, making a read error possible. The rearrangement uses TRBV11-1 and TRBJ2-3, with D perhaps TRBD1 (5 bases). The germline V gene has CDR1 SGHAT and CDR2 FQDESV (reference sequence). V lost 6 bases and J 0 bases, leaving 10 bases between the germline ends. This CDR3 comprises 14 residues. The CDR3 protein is CASSHDSSTDTQYF. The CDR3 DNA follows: TGTGCCAGCAGTCACGACAGCAGCACAGATACGCAGTATTTT.

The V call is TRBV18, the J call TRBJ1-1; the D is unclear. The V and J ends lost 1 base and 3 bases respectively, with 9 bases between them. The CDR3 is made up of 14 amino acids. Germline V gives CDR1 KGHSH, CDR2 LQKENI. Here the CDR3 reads CASSPLLGDTEAFF. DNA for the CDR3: TGTGCCAGCTCACCACTCCTAGGTGACACTGAAGCTTTCTTT.

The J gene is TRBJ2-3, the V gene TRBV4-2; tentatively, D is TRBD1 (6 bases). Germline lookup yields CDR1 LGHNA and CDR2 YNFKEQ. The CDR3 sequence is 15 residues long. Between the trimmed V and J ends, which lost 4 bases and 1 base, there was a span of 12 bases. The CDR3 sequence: CASSRGLSGTDTQYF. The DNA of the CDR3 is TGTGCCAGCAGCCGGGGGCTTAGCGGCACAGATACGCAGTATTTT.

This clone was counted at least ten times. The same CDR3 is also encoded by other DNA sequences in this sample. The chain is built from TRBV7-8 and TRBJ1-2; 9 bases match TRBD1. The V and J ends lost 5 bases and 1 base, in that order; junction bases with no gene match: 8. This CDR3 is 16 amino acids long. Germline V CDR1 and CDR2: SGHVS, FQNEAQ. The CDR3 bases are TGTGCCAGCAGCCGAAGTTGGGACAGGGTTAACTATGGCTACACCTTC. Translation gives CASSRSWDRVNYGYTF.

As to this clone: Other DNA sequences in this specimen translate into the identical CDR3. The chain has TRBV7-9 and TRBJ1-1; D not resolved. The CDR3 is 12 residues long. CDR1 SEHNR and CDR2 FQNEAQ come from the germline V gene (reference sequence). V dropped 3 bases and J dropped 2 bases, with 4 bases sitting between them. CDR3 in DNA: TGTGCCAGCAGCTTCGGTAACACTGAAGCTTTCTTT. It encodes CASSFGNTEAFF.

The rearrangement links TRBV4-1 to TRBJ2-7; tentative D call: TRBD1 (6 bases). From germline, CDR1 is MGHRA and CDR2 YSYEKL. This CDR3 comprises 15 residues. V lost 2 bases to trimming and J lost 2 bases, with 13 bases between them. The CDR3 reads CASSQRSGGPYEQYF. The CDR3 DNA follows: TGCGCCAGCAGCCAAAGATCTGGGGGCCCCTACGAGCAGTACTTC.

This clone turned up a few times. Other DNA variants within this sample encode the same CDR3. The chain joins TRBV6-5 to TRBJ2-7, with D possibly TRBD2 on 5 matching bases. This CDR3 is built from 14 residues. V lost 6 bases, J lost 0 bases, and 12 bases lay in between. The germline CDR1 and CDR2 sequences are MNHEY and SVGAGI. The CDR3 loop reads CASSQRYSSYEQYF. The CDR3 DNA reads TGTGCCAGCAGCCAGCGGTATTCCTCCTACGAGCAGTACTTC.

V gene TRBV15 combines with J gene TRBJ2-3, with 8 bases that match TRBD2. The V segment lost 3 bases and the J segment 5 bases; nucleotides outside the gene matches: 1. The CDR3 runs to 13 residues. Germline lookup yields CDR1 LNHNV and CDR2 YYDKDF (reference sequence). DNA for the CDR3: TGTGCCACCAGCAGCGGGGGGGGAGATACGCAGTATTTT. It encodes CATSSGGGDTQYF.

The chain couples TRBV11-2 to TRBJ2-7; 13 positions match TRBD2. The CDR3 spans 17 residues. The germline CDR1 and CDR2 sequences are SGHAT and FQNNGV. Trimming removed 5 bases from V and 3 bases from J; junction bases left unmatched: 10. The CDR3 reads CASSRWGLAGLDYEQYF. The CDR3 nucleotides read TGTGCCAGCAGCCGTTGGGGACTAGCGGGACTAGACTACGAGCAGTACTTC. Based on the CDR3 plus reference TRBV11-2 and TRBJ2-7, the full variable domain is EAGVAQSPRYKIIEKRQSVAFWCNPISGHATLYWYQQILGQGPKLLIQFQNNGVVDDSQLPKDRFSAERLKGVDSTLKIQPAKLEDSAVYLCASSRWGLAGLDYEQYFGPGTRLTVT.

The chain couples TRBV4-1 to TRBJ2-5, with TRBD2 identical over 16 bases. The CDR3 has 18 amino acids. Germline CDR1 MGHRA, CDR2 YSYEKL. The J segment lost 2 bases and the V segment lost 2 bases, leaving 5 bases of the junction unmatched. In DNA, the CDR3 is TGCGCCAGCAGCCAATGGGGACTAGCGGGAGGGGGGCAAGAGACCCAGTACTTC. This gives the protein CASSQWGLAGGGQETQYF.

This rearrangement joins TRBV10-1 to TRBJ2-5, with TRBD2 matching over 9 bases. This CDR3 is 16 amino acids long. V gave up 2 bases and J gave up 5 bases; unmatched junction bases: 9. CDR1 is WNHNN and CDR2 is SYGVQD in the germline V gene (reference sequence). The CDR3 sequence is CASSERPSGKGETQYF. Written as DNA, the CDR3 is TGCGCCAGCAGTGAGAGGCCTAGCGGGAAGGGCGAGACCCAGTACTTC.

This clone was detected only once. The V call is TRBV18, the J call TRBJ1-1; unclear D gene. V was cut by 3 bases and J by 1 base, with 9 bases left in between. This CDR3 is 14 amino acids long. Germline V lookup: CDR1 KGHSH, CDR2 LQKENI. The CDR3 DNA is TGTGCCAGCTCACCGACTCGGACGAACACTGAAGCTTTCTTT. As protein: CASSPTRTNTEAFF.

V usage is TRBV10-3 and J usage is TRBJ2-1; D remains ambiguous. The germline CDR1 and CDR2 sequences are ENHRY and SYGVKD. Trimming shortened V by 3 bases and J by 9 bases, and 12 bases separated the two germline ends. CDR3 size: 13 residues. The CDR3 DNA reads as TGTGCCATCAGTGAAGGTCCTAGACGTGAGCAGTTCTTC. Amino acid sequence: CAISEGPRREQFF.

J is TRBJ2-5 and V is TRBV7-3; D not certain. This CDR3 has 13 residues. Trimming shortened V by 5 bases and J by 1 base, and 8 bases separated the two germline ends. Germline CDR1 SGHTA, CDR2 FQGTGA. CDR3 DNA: TGTGCCAGCAGCCAACTGGCCCAAGAGACCCAGTACTTC. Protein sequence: CASSQLAQETQYF.

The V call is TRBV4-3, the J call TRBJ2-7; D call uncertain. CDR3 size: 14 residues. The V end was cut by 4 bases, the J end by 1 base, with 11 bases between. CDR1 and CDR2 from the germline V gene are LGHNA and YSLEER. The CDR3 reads CASSPTRTSYEQYF. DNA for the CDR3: TGCGCCAGCAGCCCGACACGAACTTCCTACGAGCAGTACTTC.